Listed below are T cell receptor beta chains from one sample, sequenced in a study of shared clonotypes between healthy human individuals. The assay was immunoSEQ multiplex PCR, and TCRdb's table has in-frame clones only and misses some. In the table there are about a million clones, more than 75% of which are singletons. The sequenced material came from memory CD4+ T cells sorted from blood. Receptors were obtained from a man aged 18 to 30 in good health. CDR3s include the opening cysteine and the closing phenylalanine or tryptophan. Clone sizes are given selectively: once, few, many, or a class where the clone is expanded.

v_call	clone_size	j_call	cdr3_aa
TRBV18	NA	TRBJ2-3	CASSPGDRGTDTQYF
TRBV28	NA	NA	CASSRQGTDEQYF
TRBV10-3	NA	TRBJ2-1	CAINGNNEQFF
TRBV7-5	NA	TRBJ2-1	CARSSRLFF
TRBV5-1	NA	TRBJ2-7	CASSLTGGAAYEQYF
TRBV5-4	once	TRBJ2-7	CASRRDRGPSYEQYF
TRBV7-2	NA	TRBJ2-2	CASSNKGAAGELFF
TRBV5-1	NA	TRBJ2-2	CASSLVGTLNTGELFF
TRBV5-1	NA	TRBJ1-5	CASSLVTGPNQPQHF
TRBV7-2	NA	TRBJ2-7	CASSSNLRVEQYF
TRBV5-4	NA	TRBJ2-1	CASSLGLAGPGRDEQFF
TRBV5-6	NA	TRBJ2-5	CASSLVARQETQYF
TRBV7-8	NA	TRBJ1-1	CASSLRISGTGFGGTNTEAFF
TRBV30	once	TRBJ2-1	CAWTRTGLGLMGLGGQFF
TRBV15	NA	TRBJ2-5	CATSRPAETQYF
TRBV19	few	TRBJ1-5	CASLGTGVGNQPQHF
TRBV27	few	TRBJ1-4	CASSLGGYANEKLFF
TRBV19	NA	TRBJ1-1	CASSIRPWTNTEAFF
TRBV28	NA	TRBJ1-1	CASSERDRGRGTEAFF
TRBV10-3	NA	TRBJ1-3	CAIRTVGGSGNTIYF
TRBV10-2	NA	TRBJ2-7	CASRKDYEQYF
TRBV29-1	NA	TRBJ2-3	CSVGQSLSTDTQYF
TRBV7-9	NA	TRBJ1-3	CASSLDRVGGNTIYF
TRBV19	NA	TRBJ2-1	CASSDGGQGGNEQFF
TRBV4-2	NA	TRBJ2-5	CASSQVSLAGVTQYF
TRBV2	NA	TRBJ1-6	CASRTGENSPLHF
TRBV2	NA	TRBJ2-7	CASSFRDRVSEQYF
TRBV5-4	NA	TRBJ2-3	CASSVPGAGDTQYF
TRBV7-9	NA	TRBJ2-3	CASSLTLDNRPDTQYF
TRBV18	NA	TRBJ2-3	CASSPPGRSTDTQYF
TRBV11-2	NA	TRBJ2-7	CASSLDWATYEQYF
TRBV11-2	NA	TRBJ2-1	CASSLEGLAYNEQFF
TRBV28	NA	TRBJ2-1	CASSLGAGYYNEQFF
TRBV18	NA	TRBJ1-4	CASSPQNPSDRNEKLFF
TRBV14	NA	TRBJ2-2	CASSPRWGGGELFF
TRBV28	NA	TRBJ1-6	CASSSRGGYNSPLHF
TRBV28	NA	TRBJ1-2	CASSNPVYGYTF
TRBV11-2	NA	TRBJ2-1	CASSQRETSYNEQFF
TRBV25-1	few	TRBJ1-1	CASIRQGEAFF
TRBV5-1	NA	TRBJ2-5	CASSLDRDYRWYQETQYF
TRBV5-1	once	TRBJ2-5	CASSLGQGKETQYF
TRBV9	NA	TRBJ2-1	CASSVDSYNNEQFF
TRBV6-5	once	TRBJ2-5	CASTGGASQKTQYF
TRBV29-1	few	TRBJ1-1	CSVEDRDRAFF
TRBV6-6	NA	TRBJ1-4	CATRDRGAYNEKLFF
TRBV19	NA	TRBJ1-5	CASSIKDNQPQHF
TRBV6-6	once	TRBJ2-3	CASSYFAGFTDTQYF
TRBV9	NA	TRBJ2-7	CASSVVRTGGTLAYEQYF
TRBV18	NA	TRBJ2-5	CASSAGTGETQYF
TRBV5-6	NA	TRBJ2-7	CASSLSARQGAYEQYF
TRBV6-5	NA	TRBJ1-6	CASSPAPPGSPLHF
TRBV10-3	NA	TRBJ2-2	CAISESNRANTGELFF
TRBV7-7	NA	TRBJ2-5	CASSFRWQETQYF